The rows below give T cell receptor beta chains drawn from one sample of a study of shared clonotypes between healthy human individuals. Sequencing was performed with immunoSEQ multiplex PCR; in TCRdb, only in-frame clones are kept and a portion is missing. The sample holds around 2.3 million clones; 95% are singletons and the top ten take roughly 0.13%. Material: naive CD4+ T cells sorted from blood. These TCRs come from a man aged 18 to 29 in good health. Both conserved end residues are part of each CDR3. A D gene is named only where the DNA matches it firmly. Only part of the rows carry a size: once, few, many, or a class if the clone is expanded.

TRBV29-1	.	TRBJ2-7	.	TGCAGCGTTGTGGCTACCGAGACAGGTATCTACGAGCAGTACTTC	CSVVATETGIYEQYF
TRBV7-9	.	TRBJ1-2	TRBD1	TGTGCCAGCAGTAAATCGGGGGCAGGGGGCACCTTGAACTATGGCTACACCTTC	CASSKSGAGGTLNYGYTF
TRBV18	.	TRBJ1-2	.	TGTGCCAGCTCATCTGAAGAAGGGGCCTATGGCTACACCTTC	CASSSEEGAYGYTF
TRBV7-2	.	TRBJ1-2	.	TGTGCCAGCAGCTTAACCGCAGAGGGCTATGGCTACACCTTC	CASSLTAEGYGYTF
TRBV6-5	.	TRBJ2-7	.	TGTGCCAGCAGTGGTTCCCTCGAGCAGTACTTC	CASSGSLEQYF
TRBV7-7	.	TRBJ2-5	TRBD1	TGTGCTAGCAGCAACGGACAGGGGGCGCGGGAGACCCAGTACTTC	CASSNGQGARETQYF
TRBV2	.	TRBJ2-5	.	TGTGCCAGCAGTGAAGGACTCATTAGTCCCCTAGAGACCCAGTACTTC	CASSEGLISPLETQYF
TRBV4-3	.	TRBJ2-3	TRBD2	TGCGCCAGCAGCCTACTAGCGGGAGAAGGGGCATTCACAGATACGCAGTATTTT	CASSLLAGEGAFTDTQYF
TRBV18	.	TRBJ2-7	.	TGTGCCAGCTCACCGCCAGGCCTTTTGAACGAGCAGTACTTC	CASSPPGLLNEQYF
TRBV6-5	.	TRBJ2-5	.	TGTGCCAGCAGCCGAGGAGGGCCCCAAGAGACCCAGTACTTC	CASSRGGPQETQYF
TRBV30	.	TRBJ1-6	.	TGTGCCTCAAAATCGGAAACCCTCCACTTT	CASKSETLHF
TRBV30	.	TRBJ1-6	.	TGTGCCTGGAGTGGGACCGGGGATTCACCCCTCCACTTT	CAWSGTGDSPLHF
TRBV5-1	.	TRBJ1-5	.	TGCGCCAGCAGCTTGTTGGAGGGAGGGCAGCCCCAGCATTTT	CASSLLEGGQPQHF
TRBV4-3	.	TRBJ2-7	TRBD1	TGCGCCAGCAGCCCAAGGACAGGGCGGGAGCAGTACTTC	CASSPRTGREQYF
TRBV6-1	.	TRBJ2-7	.	TGTGCCAGCAGTGAGCATATCAGACCTGAAAGCGAGCAGTACTTC	CASSEHIRPESEQYF
TRBV19	.	TRBJ1-5	.	TGTGCCAGTAGTATTTGGGGAATTCAGCCCCAGCATTTT	CASSIWGIQPQHF
TRBV5-1	.	TRBJ2-5	.	TGCGCCAGCAGCTCCGGCGGTGCTGGGGAGACCCAGTACTTC	CASSSGGAGETQYF
TRBV11-2	.	TRBJ2-3	.	TGTGCCAGCAGCTTAGGATTTAGAGATACGCAGTATTTT	CASSLGFRDTQYF
TRBV5-1	.	TRBJ2-1	TRBD2	TGCGCCAGCAGCCGTCCGGGACTAGTCCATGAGCAGTTCTTC	CASSRPGLVHEQFF
TRBV11-2	.	TRBJ2-4	.	.	CASSFGFGAAEYF
TRBV28	.	TRBJ1-4	.	TGTGCCAGCAGGGCAGGGTTGCTGTCTGAAAAACTGTTTTTT	CASRAGLLSEKLFF
TRBV21-1	.	TRBJ2-5	.	TGTGCCAGCAGCACCAGGGGAAGAGGGGAGACCCAGTACTTC	CASSTRGRGETQYF
TRBV4-1	.	TRBJ2-5	.	TGCGCCAGCAGCCAAGAGGTCGGGTTTCAAGAGACCCAGTACTTC	CASSQEVGFQETQYF
TRBV5-1	.	TRBJ2-7	.	TGCGCCAGCAGCGGGAAGGGGTACGAGCAGTACTTC	CASSGKGYEQYF
TRBV19	once	TRBJ1-6	.	TGTGCCAGTAGCCAAACCCATAATTCACCCCTCCACTTT	CASSQTHNSPLHF
TRBV28	.	TRBJ1-2	.	TGTGCCAGCAGCGCAGCCCGGGCAATTTATGGCTACACCTTC	CASSAARAIYGYTF
TRBV5-4	.	TRBJ1-1	TRBD1	TGTGCCAGCAGCTTGCCGGGGACAGGGGGCAACACTGAAGCTTTCTTT	CASSLPGTGGNTEAFF
TRBV7-9	.	TRBJ1-3	.	TGTGCCAGCAGCCTTCCGTGGGGGGACGGAAACACCATATATTTT	CASSLPWGDGNTIYF
TRBV7-9	.	TRBJ2-3	.	TGTGCCAGCAGCTTTACGGGGGTATTAGGCACAGATACGCAGTATTTT	CASSFTGVLGTDTQYF
TRBV10-1	.	TRBJ2-7	.	TGCGCCAGCAGTGACAACTCCTACGAGCAGTACTTC	CASSDNSYEQYF
TRBV7-8	.	TRBJ1-1	.	TGTGCCAGCAGCTTGGGCAGGGATTTGAACACTGAAGCTTTCTTT	CASSLGRDLNTEAFF
TRBV20-1	.	TRBJ2-1	.	TGCAGTGCTAGAGGAGGGAATGAGCAGTTCTTC	CSARGGNEQFF
TRBV27	.	TRBJ1-5	TRBD1	TGTGCCAGCAGCGTAGGGACAGGCAATCAGCCCCAGCATTTT	CASSVGTGNQPQHF
TRBV18	.	TRBJ2-7	.	TGTGCCAGCTCATGGACAGAACGGGCCTACGAGCAGTACTTC	CASSWTERAYEQYF
TRBV7-9	.	TRBJ1-2	.	TGTGCCAGCACCCTGACAACTAACTATGGCTACACCTTC	CASTLTTNYGYTF
TRBV7-2	.	TRBJ2-7	.	TGTGCCAGCAGCTTAACCCCTAGCGAGTCCTACGAGCAGTACTTC	CASSLTPSESYEQYF
TRBV28	.	TRBJ1-4	.	TGTGCCAGCAGTTTTGAGAGGGGAACTAATGAAAAACTGTTTTTT	CASSFERGTNEKLFF
TRBV6-5	.	TRBJ1-4	.	TGTGCCAGCAGTTACTATATAGGGGTTAATGAAAAACTGTTTTTT	CASSYYIGVNEKLFF
TRBV6-5	.	TRBJ2-6	TRBD2	TGTGCCAGCAGTTACCGCGGGGGTTCTGGGGCCAACGTCCTGACTTTC	CASSYRGGSGANVLTF